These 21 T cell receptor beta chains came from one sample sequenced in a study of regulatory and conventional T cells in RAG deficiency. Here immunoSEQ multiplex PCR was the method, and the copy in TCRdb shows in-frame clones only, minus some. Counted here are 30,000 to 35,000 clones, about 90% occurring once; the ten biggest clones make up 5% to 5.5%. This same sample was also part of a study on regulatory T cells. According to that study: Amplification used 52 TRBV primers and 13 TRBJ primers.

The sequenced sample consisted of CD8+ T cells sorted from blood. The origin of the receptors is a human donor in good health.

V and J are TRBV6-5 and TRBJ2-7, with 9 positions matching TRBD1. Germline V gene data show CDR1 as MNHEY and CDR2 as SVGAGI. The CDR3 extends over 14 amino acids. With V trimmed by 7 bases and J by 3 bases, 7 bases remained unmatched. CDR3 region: CASTSGTGNYEQYF. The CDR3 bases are TGTGCCAGCACCTCCGGGACAGGGAACTACGAGCAGTACTTC.

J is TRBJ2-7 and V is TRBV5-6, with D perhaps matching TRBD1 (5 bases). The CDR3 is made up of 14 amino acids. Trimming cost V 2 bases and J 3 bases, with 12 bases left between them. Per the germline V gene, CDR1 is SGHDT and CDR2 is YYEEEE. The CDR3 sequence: CASSLRQIIYEQYF. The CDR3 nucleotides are TGTGCCAGCAGCTTACGACAGATAATCTACGAGCAGTACTTC.

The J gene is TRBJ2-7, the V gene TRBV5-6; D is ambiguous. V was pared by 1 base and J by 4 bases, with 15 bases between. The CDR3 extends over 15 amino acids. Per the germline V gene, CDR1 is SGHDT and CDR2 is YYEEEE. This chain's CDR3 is CASSLSTMTLYEQYF. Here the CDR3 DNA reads TGTGCCAGCAGCTTGTCTACAATGACGTTATACGAGCAGTACTTC.

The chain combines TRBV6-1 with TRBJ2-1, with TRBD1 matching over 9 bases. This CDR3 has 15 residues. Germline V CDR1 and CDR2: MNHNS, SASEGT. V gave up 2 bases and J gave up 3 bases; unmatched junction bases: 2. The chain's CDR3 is CASSESTGGYNEQFF. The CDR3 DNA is TGTGCCAGCAGTGAATCGACAGGGGGCTACAATGAGCAGTTCTTC.

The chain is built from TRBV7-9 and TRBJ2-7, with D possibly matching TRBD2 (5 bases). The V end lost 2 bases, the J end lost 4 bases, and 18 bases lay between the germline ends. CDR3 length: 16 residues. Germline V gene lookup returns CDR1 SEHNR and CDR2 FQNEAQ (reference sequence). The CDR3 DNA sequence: TGTGCCAGCAGCTTATCACAATACGGACTTATGTACGAGCAGTACTTC. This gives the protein CASSLSQYGLMYEQYF.

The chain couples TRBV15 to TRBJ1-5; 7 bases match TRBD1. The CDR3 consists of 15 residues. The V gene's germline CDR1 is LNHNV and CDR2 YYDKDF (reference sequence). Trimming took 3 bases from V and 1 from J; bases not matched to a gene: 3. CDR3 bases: TGTGCCACCAGCAGCGACAGGGCAAGCAATCAGCCCCAGCATTTT. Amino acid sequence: CATSSDRASNQPQHF.

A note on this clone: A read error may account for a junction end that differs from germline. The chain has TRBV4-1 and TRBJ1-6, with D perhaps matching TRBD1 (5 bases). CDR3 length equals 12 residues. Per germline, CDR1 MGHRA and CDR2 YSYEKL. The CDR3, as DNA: TGTGCCAGCAGGGTATGGGATTCACCCCTCCACTTT. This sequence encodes CASRVWDSPLHF.

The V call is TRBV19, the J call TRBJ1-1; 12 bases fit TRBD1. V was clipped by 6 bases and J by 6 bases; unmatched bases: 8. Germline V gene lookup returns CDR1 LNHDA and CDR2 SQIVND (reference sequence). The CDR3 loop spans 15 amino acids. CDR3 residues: CASSRDRGRGSEAFF. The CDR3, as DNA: TGTGCCAGTAGCCGGGACAGGGGGCGTGGGTCTGAAGCTTTCTTT.

CDR3 loop: CASSSPRRDNEQFF. CDR3 nucleotides: TGTGCCAGCAGCTCACCCCGAAGGGACAATGAGCAGTTCTTC. This chain uses TRBV11-2 with TRBJ2-1; D remains ambiguous. With 4 bases removed from V and 5 bases from J, the gap between germline ends came to 12 bases. Looked up from germline, CDR1 is SGHAT and CDR2 is FQNNGV. This CDR3 spans 14 amino acids.

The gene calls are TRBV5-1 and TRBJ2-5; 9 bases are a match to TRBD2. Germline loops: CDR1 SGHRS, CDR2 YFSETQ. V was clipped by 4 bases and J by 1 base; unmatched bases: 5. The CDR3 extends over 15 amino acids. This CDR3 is CASSEIAGVQETQYF. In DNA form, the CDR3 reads TGCGCCAGCAGCGAGATAGCGGGGGTCCAAGAGACCCAGTACTTC.

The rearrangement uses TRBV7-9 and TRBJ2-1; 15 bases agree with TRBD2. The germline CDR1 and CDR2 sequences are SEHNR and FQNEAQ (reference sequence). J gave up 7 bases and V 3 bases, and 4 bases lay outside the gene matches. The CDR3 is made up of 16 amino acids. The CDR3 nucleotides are TGTGCCAGCAGCTTTCCGGGGACTAGCGGGGGGAATGAGCAGTTCTTC. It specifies CASSFPGTSGGNEQFF. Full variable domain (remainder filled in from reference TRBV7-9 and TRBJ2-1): DTGVSQNPRHKITKRGQNVTFRCDPISEHNRLYWYRQTLGQGPEFLTYFQNEAQLEKSRLLSDRFSAERPKGSFSTLEIQRTEQGDSAMYLCASSFPGTSGGNEQFFGPGTRLTVL.

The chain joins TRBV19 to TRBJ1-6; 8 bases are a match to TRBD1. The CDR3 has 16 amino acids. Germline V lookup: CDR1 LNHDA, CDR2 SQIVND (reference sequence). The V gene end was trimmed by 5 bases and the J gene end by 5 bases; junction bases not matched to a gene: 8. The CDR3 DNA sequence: TGTGCCAGTAGTGGAAGGAGGACAGGGCATAATTCACCCCTCCACTTT. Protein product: CASSGRRTGHNSPLHF.

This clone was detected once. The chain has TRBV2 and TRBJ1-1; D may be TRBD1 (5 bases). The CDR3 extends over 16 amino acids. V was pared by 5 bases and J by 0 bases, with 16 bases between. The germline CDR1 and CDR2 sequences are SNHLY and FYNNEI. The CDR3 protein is CASSTHETVMNTEAFF. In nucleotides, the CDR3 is TGTGCCAGCAGTACCCACGAGACAGTGATGAACACTGAAGCTTTCTTT.

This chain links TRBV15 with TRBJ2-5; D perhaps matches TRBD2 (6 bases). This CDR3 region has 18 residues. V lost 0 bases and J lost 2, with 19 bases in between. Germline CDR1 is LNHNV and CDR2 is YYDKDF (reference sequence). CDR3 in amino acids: CATSRDAFMAGGQETQYF. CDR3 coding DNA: TGTGCCACCAGCAGAGATGCTTTTATGGCAGGAGGGCAAGAGACCCAGTACTTC.

The CDR3 region has the DNA TGCATGAGGCGGGCAAATCAGCCCCAGCATTTT. Its protein is CMRRANQPQHF. This chain links TRBV20-1 with TRBJ1-5; D not certain. Germline V gene data show CDR1 as DFQATT and CDR2 as SNEGSKA (reference sequence). CDR3 length equals 11 residues.

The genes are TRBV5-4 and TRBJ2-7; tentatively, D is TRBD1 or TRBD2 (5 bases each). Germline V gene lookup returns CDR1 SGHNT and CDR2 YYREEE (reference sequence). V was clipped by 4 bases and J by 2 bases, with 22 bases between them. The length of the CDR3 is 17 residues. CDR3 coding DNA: TGTGCCAGCAGCACCCGGGACGGCCTGCAGGGTCCCTACGAGCAGTACTTC. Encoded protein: CASSTRDGLQGPYEQYF.

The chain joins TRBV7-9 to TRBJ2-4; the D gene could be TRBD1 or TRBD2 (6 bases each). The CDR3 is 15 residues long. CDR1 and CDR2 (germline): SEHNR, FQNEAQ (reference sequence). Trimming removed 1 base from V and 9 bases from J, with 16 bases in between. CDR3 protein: CASSLGGGGFGIQYF. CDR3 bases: TGTGCCAGCAGCTTAGGAGGAGGGGGGTTTGGCATTCAGTACTTC.

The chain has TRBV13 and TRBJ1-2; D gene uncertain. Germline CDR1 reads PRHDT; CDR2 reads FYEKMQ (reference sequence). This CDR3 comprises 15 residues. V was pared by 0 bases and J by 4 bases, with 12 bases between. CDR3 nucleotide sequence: TGTGCCAGCAGCTTAGGCCGCGGAGGGATCTATGGCTACACCTTC. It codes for CASSLGRGGIYGYTF.

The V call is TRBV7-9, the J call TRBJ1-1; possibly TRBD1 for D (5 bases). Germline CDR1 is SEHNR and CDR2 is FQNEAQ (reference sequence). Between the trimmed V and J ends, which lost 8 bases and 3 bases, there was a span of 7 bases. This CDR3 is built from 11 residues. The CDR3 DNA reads TGTGCCAGCGGGGGGGACACTGAAGCTTTCTTT. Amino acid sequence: CASGGDTEAFF.

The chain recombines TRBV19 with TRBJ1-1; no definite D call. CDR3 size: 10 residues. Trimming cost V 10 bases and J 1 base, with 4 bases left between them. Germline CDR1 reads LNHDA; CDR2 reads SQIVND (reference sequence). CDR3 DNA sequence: TGTGCCACCTGGAACACTGAAGCTTTCTTT. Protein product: CATWNTEAFF.

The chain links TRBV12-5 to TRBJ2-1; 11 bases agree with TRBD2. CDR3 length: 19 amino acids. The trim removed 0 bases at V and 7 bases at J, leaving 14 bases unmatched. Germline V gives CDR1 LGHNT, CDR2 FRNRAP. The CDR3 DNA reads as TGTGCTAGTGGTTTGGTGATTAGCGGGGGGGCCCCGATTAAAAATGAGCAGTTCTTC. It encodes CASGLVISGGAPIKNEQFF.